These T cell receptor beta chains were read from a single sample in a study of control samples from healthy donors and cancer patients. Clones were sequenced by immunoSEQ multiplex PCR, and TCRdb holds only the in-frame ones, with some missing. The sample records some 120,000 clones, about 89% being singletons. Sequenced input: blood. These receptors originate from a woman aged 18-29 years in good health. The CDR3 runs from the conserved cysteine through the conserved F or W. A D gene is named only where the DNA matches it firmly. Clone size appears in some rows only: once, few, many, or a class for an expanded clone.

CDR3 protein	CDR3 DNA	J gene	clone size	V gene	D gene
CASSYGGAVTEAFF	TGTGCCAGCTCATATGGGGGGGCCGTCACTGAAGCTTTCTTT	TRBJ1-1	.	TRBV27	.
CSVESLGGPEAFF	TGCAGCGTTGAATCTTTAGGGGGCCCCGAAGCTTTCTTT	TRBJ1-1	.	TRBV29-1	TRBD1
CASSPGLARDEQFF	TGTGCCAGCAGCCCAGGACTAGCAAGGGATGAGCAGTTCTTC	TRBJ2-1	.	TRBV9	TRBD2
CASSQTVNQPQHF	TGCGCCAGCAGCCAAACAGTAAATCAGCCCCAGCATTTT	TRBJ1-5	.	TRBV5-1	.
CASSLGQWGANVLTF	TGTGCCAGCAGCTTAGGACAGTGGGGGGCCAACGTCCTGACTTTC	TRBJ2-6	.	TRBV7-2	.
CASARDRLPGANVLTF	TGTGCCAGCGCAAGGGACAGGCTACCTGGGGCCAACGTCCTGACTTTC	TRBJ2-6	once	TRBV2	TRBD1
CASSRLAGGGASYEQYF	TGTGCCAGCAGCCGACTAGCGGGAGGAGGGGCCTCCTACGAGCAGTACTTC	TRBJ2-7	.	TRBV2	TRBD2
CATSRGPAGLQETQYF	TGTGCCACCAGCAGAGGTCCCGCAGGTTTACAAGAGACCCAGTACTTC	TRBJ2-5	.	TRBV15	.
CASRSQVTSGSTFNEQFF	TGTGCCAGTAGGTCCCAGGTCACTAGCGGGAGTACTTTCAATGAGCAGTTCTTC	TRBJ2-1	.	TRBV19	TRBD2
CASSVEGMADDSYNEQFF	TGTGCCAGCAGCGTAGAGGGGATGGCGGACGACTCCTACAATGAGCAGTTCTTC	TRBJ2-1	.	TRBV9	.
CASSPHGTQNSPLHF	TGTGCCAGCAGCCCTCATGGGACACAGAATTCACCCCTCCACTTT	TRBJ1-6	few	TRBV7-2	.
CASSPRDSAYNSPLHF	TGTGCCAGCAGCCCCAGGGATAGCGCCTATAATTCACCCCTCCACTTT	TRBJ1-6	.	TRBV3-1/TRBV3-2	.
CASSIRRAANTEAFF	TGTGCCAGTAGTATACGCAGGGCGGCTAACACTGAAGCTTTCTTT	TRBJ1-1	.	TRBV19	.
CASSLGVRGPDYTQYF	TGTGCCAGCAGTTTAGGTGTTAGGGGACCGGATTATACGCAGTATTTT	TRBJ2-3	.	TRBV28	.
CASSYRPRDIYEQYF	TGTGCCAGCAGTTACCGGCCCAGAGACATCTACGAGCAGTACTTC	TRBJ2-7	.	TRBV6-5	.
CASSPLSRGRFSPLHF	TGTGCCAGCAGCCCCCTATCCAGGGGACGGTTTTCACCCCTCCACTTT	TRBJ1-6	.	TRBV7-2	.
CASSLERQMNTEAFF	TGCGCCAGCAGCTTGGAACGACAGATGAACACTGAAGCTTTCTTT	TRBJ1-1	.	TRBV5-1	.
CASSVEPWTARGDTQYF	TGTGCCAGCAGCGTTGAACCTTGGACAGCTAGAGGAGATACGCAGTATTTT	TRBJ2-3	.	TRBV9	.
CASSLSDPSGDYNEQFF	TGTGCCAGCAGCTTAAGTGACCCTAGCGGCGACTACAATGAGCAGTTCTTC	TRBJ2-1	.	TRBV13	TRBD2
CASSPRWDSVYGYTF	TGCGCCAGCAGCCCACGCTGGGACAGTGTCTATGGCTACACCTTC	TRBJ1-2	.	TRBV4-3	TRBD1